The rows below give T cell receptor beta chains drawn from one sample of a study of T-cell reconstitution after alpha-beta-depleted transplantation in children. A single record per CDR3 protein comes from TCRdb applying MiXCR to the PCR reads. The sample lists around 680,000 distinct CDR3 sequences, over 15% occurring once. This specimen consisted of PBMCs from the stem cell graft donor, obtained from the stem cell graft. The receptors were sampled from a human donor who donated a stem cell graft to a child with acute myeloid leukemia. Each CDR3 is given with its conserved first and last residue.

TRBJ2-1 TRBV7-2 CASSLLAGGREQFF
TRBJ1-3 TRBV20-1 CSASKGAVGNTIYF
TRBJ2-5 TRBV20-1 CSARWSRGGRVETQYF
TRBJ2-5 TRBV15 CATSRWGGMDQETQYF
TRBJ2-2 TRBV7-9 CASSKGQVNTGELFF
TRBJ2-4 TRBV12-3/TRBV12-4 CASSYGTNNIQYF
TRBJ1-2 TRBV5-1 CASRDGTNYGYTF
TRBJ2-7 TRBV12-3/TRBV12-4 CASSYHYYEQYF
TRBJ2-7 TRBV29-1 CSVSKVGTGDFGQYF
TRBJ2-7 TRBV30 CACQPEDYEQYF
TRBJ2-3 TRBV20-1 CSASPSSGGTDTQYF
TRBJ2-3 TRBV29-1 CSVPSRGVPDTQYF
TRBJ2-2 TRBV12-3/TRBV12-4 CASTVSKGASLTGELFF
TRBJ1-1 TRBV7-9 CASSLLTGYGTEAFF
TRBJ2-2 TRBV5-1 CASDVGGQNTGELFF
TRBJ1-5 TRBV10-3 CAISESGTDNQPQHF
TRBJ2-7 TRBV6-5 CASSSPSPGGLSREQYF
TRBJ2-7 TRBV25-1 CASSSGEIGYEQYF
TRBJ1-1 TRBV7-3 CASTPGGANTEAFF
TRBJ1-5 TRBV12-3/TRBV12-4 CASSFGTGNNQPQHF
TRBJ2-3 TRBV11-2 CASRQGAGDTQYF